This T cell receptor beta chain was obtained from a study of T cell responses to AZD1222 COVID-19 vaccine. CDR1 is MNHEY, CDR2 SMNVEV, per germline (reference sequence). The CDR3 is 17 residues long. V lost 5 bases, J lost 5 bases, and 8 bases stayed unmatched. Libraries were prepared by immunoSEQ multiplex PCR; TCRdb keeps only in-frame clonotypes and omits some of them. In the table there are about 130,000 clones, about 93% of which are singletons. This TCR was recovered from an adult in good health. The sequenced sample was peripheral blood, obtained on day 0 of AZD1222 vaccination. V is TRBV27 and J is TRBJ2-3; TRBD2 agrees at 15 bases. The CDR3 here is CASSPGLAGGPGDTQYF. In nucleotides, the CDR3 is TGTGCCAGCAGTCCAGGACTAGCGGGGGGGCCTGGAGATACGCAGTATTTT.